The following is a T cell receptor beta chain sequence with its context. The sample comes from a study of blood T cell repertoires in COVID-19. Overall study context: The United States, Italy and Spain provided the acute and convalescent COVID-19 samples. T cells, B-cell-depleted T cells, or PBMCs provided the cDNA or gDNA that served as material.

Trimming shortened V by 5 bases and J by 5 bases, and 15 bases separated the two germline ends. The CDR3 runs to 14 residues. CDR1 is MNHEY, CDR2 SVGAGI, per germline. Authors' methods: Reference gene primer amplification gave nucleated cell count estimates. Some clones are missing from TCRdb's copy, which holds only in-frame ones; the method was immunoSEQ multiplex PCR. The DNA was the basis for D and trimming; V, J and clone size are from that table. The table shows 150,000 to 200,000 clones, with approximately 86% occurring only once. This clonotype was sampled from a woman aged 60-75 years who had recovered from COVID-19. The chain joins TRBV6-5 to TRBJ1-1; D possibly corresponds to TRBD1 (5 bases). Sample: peripheral blood. The CDR3 region has the DNA TGTGCCAGCAGTATAGGGGTTGGAGAAACTGAAGCTTTCTTT. This codes for CASSIGVGETEAFF.